The 3 T cell receptor beta chains reported below all come from one sample, sequenced in a study of cytomegalovirus exposure and HLA in healthy donors. The protocol was immunoSEQ multiplex PCR, while the TCRdb copy is restricted to in-frame clones and leaves out a portion. The data contain around 150,000 clones, 88% of them seen just once; the ten biggest clones take up around 3%. The source material was PBMCs. The receptors come from a man younger than 35 in good health and CMV-seronegative.

The CDR3, as DNA: TGTGCCAGTGCGAACCTACCGGGGGGGAACTATGGCTACACCTTC. Encoded protein: CASANLPGGNYGYTF. The chain joins TRBV19 to TRBJ1-2, with D possibly matching TRBD1 (5 bases). V gave up 8 bases and J gave up 2 bases, with 18 bases separating them. In germline, CDR1 is LNHDA, CDR2 SQIVND (reference sequence). There are 15 residues in the CDR3.

J is TRBJ2-1 and V is TRBV7-9; D might be TRBD2 (5 bases). Germline-derived CDR1 and CDR2 are SEHNR and FQNEAQ (reference sequence). Trimming pared 6 bases from V and 8 bases from J, leaving 11 bases between. CDR3 size: 12 residues. CDR3 in DNA: TGTGCCAGCAGTTCAAGCGGTTATGAGCAGTTCTTC. Amino acids: CASSSSGYEQFF. The full variable domain, its missing parts supplied by reference TRBV7-9 and TRBJ2-1, is DTGVSQNPRHKITKRGQNVTFRCDPISEHNRLYWYRQTLGQGPEFLTYFQNEAQLEKSRLLSDRFSAERPKGSFSTLEIQRTEQGDSAMYLCASSSSGYEQFFGPGTRLTVL.

This clone was detected once. This rearrangement joins TRBV5-5 to TRBJ2-7; D unresolved. The CDR3 covers 13 residues. V lost 4 bases and J 0 bases, leaving 8 bases between the germline ends. Germline assignment: CDR1 SGHKS and CDR2 YYEKEE (reference sequence). DNA of the CDR3: TGTGCCAGCAGCGCGGCGAGCTCCTACGAGCAGTACTTC. Protein sequence: CASSAASSYEQYF.